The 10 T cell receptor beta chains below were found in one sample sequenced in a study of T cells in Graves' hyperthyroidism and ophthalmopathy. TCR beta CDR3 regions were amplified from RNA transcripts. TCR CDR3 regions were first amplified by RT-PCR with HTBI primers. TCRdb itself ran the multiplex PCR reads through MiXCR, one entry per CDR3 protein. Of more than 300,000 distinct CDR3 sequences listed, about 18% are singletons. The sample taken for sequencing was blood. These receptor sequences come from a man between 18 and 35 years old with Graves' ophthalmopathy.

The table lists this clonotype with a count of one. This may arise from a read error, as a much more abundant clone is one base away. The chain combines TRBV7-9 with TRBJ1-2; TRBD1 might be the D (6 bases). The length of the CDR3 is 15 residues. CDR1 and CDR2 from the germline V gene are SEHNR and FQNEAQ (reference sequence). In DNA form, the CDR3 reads TGTACCAGCAGCTTGGCACTATTGGGGGGCGATGGCTACACCTTC. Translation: CTSSLALLGGDGYTF.

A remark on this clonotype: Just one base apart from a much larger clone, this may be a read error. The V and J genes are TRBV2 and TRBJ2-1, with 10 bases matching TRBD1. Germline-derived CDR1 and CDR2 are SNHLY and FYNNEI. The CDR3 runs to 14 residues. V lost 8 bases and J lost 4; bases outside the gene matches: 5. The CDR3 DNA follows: TGTGCCAGCGAAGGACAGGGGGGTTACAATGAGCAGTTCTTC. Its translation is CASEGQGGYNEQFF. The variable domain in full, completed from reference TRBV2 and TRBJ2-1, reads EPEVTQTPSHQVTQMGQEVILRCVPISNHLYFYWYRQILGQKVEFLVSFYNNEISEKSEIFDDQFSVERPDGSNFTLKIRSTKLEDSAMYFCASEGQGGYNEQFFGPGTRLTVL.

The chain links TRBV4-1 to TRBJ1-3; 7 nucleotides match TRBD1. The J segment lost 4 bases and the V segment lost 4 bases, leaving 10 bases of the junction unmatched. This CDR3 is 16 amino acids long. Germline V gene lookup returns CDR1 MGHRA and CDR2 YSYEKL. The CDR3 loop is CASSRGDRAEGNTIYF. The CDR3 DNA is TGCGCCAGCAGCCGGGGCGACAGGGCGGAAGGAAACACCATATATTTT.

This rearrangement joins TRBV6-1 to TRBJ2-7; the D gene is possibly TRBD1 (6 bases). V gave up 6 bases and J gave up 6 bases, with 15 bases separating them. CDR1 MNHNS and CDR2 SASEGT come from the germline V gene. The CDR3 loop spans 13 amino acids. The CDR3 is CASSVSGALEQYF. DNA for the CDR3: TGTGCCAGCAGCGTTTCAGGGGCCCTCGAGCAGTACTTC.

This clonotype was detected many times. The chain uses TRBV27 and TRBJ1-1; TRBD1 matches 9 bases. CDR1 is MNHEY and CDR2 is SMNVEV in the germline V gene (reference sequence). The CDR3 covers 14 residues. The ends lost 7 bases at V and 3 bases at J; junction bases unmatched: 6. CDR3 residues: CASTNRGQDTEAFF. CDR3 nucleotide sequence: TGTGCCAGCACTAACAGGGGGCAGGACACTGAAGCTTTCTTT.

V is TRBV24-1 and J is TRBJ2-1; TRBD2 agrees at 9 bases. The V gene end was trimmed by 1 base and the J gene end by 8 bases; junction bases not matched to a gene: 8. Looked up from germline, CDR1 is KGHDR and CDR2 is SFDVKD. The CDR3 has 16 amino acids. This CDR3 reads CATSDFRGGGAYEQFF. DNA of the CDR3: TGTGCCACCAGTGATTTTAGGGGCGGGGGGGCGTATGAGCAGTTCTTC.

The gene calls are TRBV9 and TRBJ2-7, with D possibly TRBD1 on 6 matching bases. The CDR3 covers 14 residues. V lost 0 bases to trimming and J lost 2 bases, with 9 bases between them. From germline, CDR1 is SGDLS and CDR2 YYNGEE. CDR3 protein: CASSVEDSPYEQYF. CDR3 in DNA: TGTGCCAGCAGCGTAGAGGACAGTCCCTACGAGCAGTACTTC.

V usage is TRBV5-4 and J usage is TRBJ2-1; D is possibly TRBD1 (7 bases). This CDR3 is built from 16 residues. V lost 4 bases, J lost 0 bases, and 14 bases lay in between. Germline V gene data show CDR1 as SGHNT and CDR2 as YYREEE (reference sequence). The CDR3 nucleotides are TGTGCCAGCAGCGCAGGGGGGCCCAGCTCCTACAATGAGCAGTTCTTC. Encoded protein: CASSAGGPSSYNEQFF.

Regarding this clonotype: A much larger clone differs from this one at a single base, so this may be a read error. The DNA for the CDR3 is TGTGCCAGCAGTTTGGAGGATAATTCACCCCTCCACTTT. It translates to CASSLEDNSPLHF. The chain employs TRBV27 and TRBJ1-6; no clear D. In germline, CDR1 is MNHEY, CDR2 SMNVEV (reference sequence). V gave up 3 bases and J gave up 5 bases, with 5 bases separating them. The CDR3 has 13 residues.

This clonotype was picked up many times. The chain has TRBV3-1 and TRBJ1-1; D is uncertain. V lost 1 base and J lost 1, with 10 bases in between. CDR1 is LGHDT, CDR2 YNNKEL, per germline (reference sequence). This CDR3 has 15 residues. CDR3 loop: CASSQGTGSNTEAFF. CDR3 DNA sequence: TGTGCCAGCAGCCAAGGAACCGGGTCGAACACTGAAGCTTTCTTT.